Listed below are T cell receptor beta chains from one sample, sequenced in a study of CD8 T cells in ankylosing spondylitis. MiXCR, applied by TCRdb to the 5' RACE reads, yields one record per CDR3 protein. The table shows about 300,000 distinct CDR3 sequences, with around a tenth occurring only once. Sequencing was performed on blood, either unsorted or a sorted T cell fraction (not recorded which). The source is a female donor with ankylosing spondylitis or in good health (not recorded which). The CDR3 runs from the conserved cysteine through the conserved F or W. A D gene is named only where the DNA matches it firmly. Some rows mark clone size as missing; the rest say once, few, many or name a class of expanded clone.

>TRBV29-1|few|TRBJ1-1|-|12
CSVGGQLSEAFF
TGCAGCGTTGGCGGACAGCTGTCTGAAGCTTTCTTT
>TRBV4-1|-|TRBJ1-2|-|16
CASSQDWDRLNYGYTF
TGCGCCAGCAGCCAAGACTGGGACCGACTCAACTATGGCTACACCTTC
>TRBV18|many|TRBJ1-1|-|12
CASSPGGSEAFF
TGTGCCAGCTCACCCGGGGGCTCTGAAGCTTTCTTT
>TRBV4-3|many|TRBJ2-5|TRBD1|15
CASSPTGVGSETQYF
TGCGCCAGCAGCCCGACAGGGGTAGGATCAGAGACCCAGTACTTC
>TRBV30|few|TRBJ2-1|-|12
CAFTKGSDEQFF
TGTGCCTTCACGAAGGGTTCCGATGAGCAGTTCTTC
>TRBV11-1|many|TRBJ2-5|-|17
CASSHHRGGGYQETQYF
TGTGCCAGCAGTCACCACCGAGGAGGGGGGTACCAAGAGACCCAGTACTTC
>TRBV7-9|-|TRBJ2-7|TRBD1|15
CASSSDRDKSYEQYF
TGTGCCAGCAGCTCCGACAGGGATAAGTCCTACGAGCAGTACTTC
>TRBV20-1|many|TRBJ2-1|-|14
CSARPTISYNEQFF
TGCAGTGCTAGACCCACGATCTCCTACAATGAGCAGTTCTTC
>TRBV3-1|-|TRBJ2-1|-|15
CASSPSGRSYNEQFF
TGTGCCAGCAGCCCCAGCGGAAGATCCTACAATGAGCAGTTCTTC
>TRBV3-1|-|TRBJ2-1|TRBD2|18
CASSQGVEAGVAYNEQFF
TGTGCCAGCAGCCAAGGGGTCGAAGCGGGGGTTGCCTACAATGAGCAGTTCTTC
>TRBV12-3/TRBV12-4|many|TRBJ1-2|TRBD1|16
CASSPSDRGLFGGYTF
TGTGCCAGCAGCCCCTCGGACAGGGGGCTTTTTGGAGGCTACACCTTC
>TRBV28|-|TRBJ1-1|-|13
CASSASLISEAFF
TGTGCCAGCAGTGCCTCTTTAATCTCTGAAGCTTTCTTT
>TRBV15|-|TRBJ1-3|TRBD1|20
CATSRDIGTGAVHSGNTIYF
TGTGCCACCAGCAGAGATATCGGGACAGGGGCCGTCCACTCTGGAAACACCATATATTTT
>TRBV5-5|few|TRBJ2-7|-|15
CASSLGWNPSGEQYF
TGTGCCAGCAGCTTGGGTTGGAACCCAAGTGGGGAGCAGTACTTC
>TRBV20-1|many|TRBJ2-5|-|13
CSAKNEGEVTQYF
TGCAGTGCTAAAAATGAAGGGGAGGTGACCCAGTACTTC
>TRBV20-1|-|TRBJ1-4|-|14
CSVWAGTGIEKLFF
TGCAGTGTTTGGGCGGGAACAGGGATTGAAAAACTGTTTTTT
>TRBV28|-|TRBJ2-3|TRBD1|14
CASSTGGKGDTQYF
TGTGCCAGCAGTACAGGGGGCAAGGGGGATACGCAGTATTTT
>TRBV5-1|many|TRBJ2-1|-|16
CASSLVGGNSHNEQFF
TGCGCCAGCAGCTTGGTAGGCGGGAACTCCCACAATGAGCAGTTCTTC
>TRBV20-1|many|TRBJ2-3|-|12
CSAKGGTDTQYF
TGCAGCGCAAAGGGGGGCACAGATACGCAGTATTTT
>TRBV15|many|TRBJ1-5|-|15
CATSRDRNSNQPQHF
TGTGCCACCAGCAGAGACAGGAATAGCAATCAGCCCCAGCATTTT
>TRBV20-1|many|TRBJ2-5|-|13
CSPIPDAGETQYF
TGCAGTCCTATTCCGGACGCAGGAGAGACCCAGTACTTC
>TRBV6-1|many|TRBJ1-2|-|16
CASSEMRRAPILGYTF
TGTGCCAGCAGTGAAATGAGGAGGGCCCCTATTCTTGGCTACACCTTC
>TRBV5-1|-|TRBJ1-1|-|16
CASRRREARADTEAFF
TGCGCCAGCAGGAGAAGGGAGGCCAGAGCGGACACTGAAGCTTTCTTT
>TRBV5-1|many|TRBJ2-2|TRBD2|16
CASSLLAGDNTGELFF
TGCGCCAGCAGCCTACTAGCGGGGGATAACACCGGGGAGCTGTTTTTT
>TRBV10-3|-|TRBJ2-3|TRBD1|15
CATARGQPDTDTQYF
TGTGCCACCGCCAGGGGACAGCCGGACACAGATACGCAGTATTTT
>TRBV10-3|many|TRBJ2-1|-|15
CAISESGGTYNEQFF
TGTGCCATCAGTGAGTCCGGCGGTACCTACAATGAGCAGTTCTTC
>TRBV7-6|few|TRBJ1-1|-|14
CASSSLAGTTEAFF
TGTGCCAGCAGCTCCCTGGCCGGTACCACTGAAGCTTTCTTT
>TRBV20-1|many|TRBJ2-7|TRBD2|13
CSARLAGIYEQYF
TGCAGTGCTAGGTTAGCGGGAATTTACGAGCAGTACTTC
>TRBV3-1|few|TRBJ1-4|-|15
CACSQAGTQNEKLFF
TGTGCCTGCTCCCAAGCCGGGACACAGAATGAAAAACTGTTTTTT
>TRBV5-1|many|TRBJ2-3|TRBD1|14
CASSGTAYTDTQYF
TGCGCCAGCTCCGGGACAGCATACACAGATACGCAGTATTTT
>TRBV7-2|few|TRBJ1-6|TRBD1|16
CASGPAGTGHNSPLHF
TGTGCCAGCGGGCCAGCTGGGACAGGGCATAATTCACCCCTCCACTTT
>TRBV4-3|-|TRBJ2-2|-|18
CASSQLMGADTNTGELFF
TGCGCCAGCAGCCAATTAATGGGGGCGGACACGAACACCGGGGAGCTGTTTTTT
>TRBV25-1|many|TRBJ1-1|-|11
CASSEVGRAFF
TGTGCCAGCAGTGAGGTAGGGAGAGCTTTCTTT